The rows below give T cell receptor beta chains drawn from one sample of a study of identical twins. One entry per CDR3 protein results from TCRdb running MiXCR on the 5' RACE reads. Here the sample spans roughly 1,500,000 distinct CDR3 sequences, 32% being singletons. The specimen was cord blood. These receptors were taken from a newborn girl in good health. Both conserved end residues are trimmed from each CDR3. The size of a clone is reported for some rows only, either as once, few or many, or as a class for expanded clones.

J gene: TRBJ2-1
clone size: -
V gene: TRBV18
CDR3 protein: ASSPPGLVEQF

J gene: TRBJ1-2
clone size: -
V gene: TRBV20-1
CDR3 protein: SASVRQGINGYT

J gene: TRBJ2-7
clone size: -
V gene: TRBV9
CDR3 protein: AGSVGAVPSPSYEQY

J gene: TRBJ2-7
clone size: -
V gene: TRBV10-3
CDR3 protein: AISESDRGQEQY

J gene: TRBJ2-3
clone size: -
V gene: TRBV5-1
CDR3 protein: ASRAGDTQY

J gene: TRBJ2-7
clone size: -
V gene: TRBV15
CDR3 protein: ATSRSALLAGYEQY

J gene: TRBJ2-7
clone size: few
V gene: TRBV11-2
CDR3 protein: ASSALFRGQSSYEQY

J gene: TRBJ2-7
clone size: many
V gene: TRBV12-3/TRBV12-4
CDR3 protein: ASSVIGVGYEQY

J gene: TRBJ2-7
clone size: few
V gene: TRBV20-1
CDR3 protein: SASPPFAGGPYEQY

J gene: TRBJ1-2
clone size: -
V gene: TRBV27
CDR3 protein: ASSLSPAGTGFGYT

J gene: TRBJ2-3
clone size: many
V gene: TRBV5-1
CDR3 protein: ASKSTDTQY

J gene: -
clone size: -
V gene: TRBV24-1
CDR3 protein: ATSDPRLGGSYNEQY

J gene: TRBJ1-5
clone size: -
V gene: TRBV7-2
CDR3 protein: ASSSVVGRKPQH

J gene: TRBJ1-1
clone size: once
V gene: TRBV3-1
CDR3 protein: ASSQSSDRVLRGGTEAF

J gene: TRBJ2-4
clone size: -
V gene: TRBV7-9
CDR3 protein: ASSLVPGTGKAKNIQY

J gene: TRBJ2-7
clone size: few
V gene: TRBV10-3
CDR3 protein: AISVRTSYEQY

J gene: TRBJ2-1
clone size: many
V gene: TRBV11-2
CDR3 protein: ASSPYPNEQF

J gene: TRBJ2-5
clone size: -
V gene: TRBV28
CDR3 protein: ASRPLGGWRETQY

J gene: TRBJ2-1
clone size: -
V gene: TRBV5-6
CDR3 protein: ASSLRGRGSSYNEQF

J gene: TRBJ2-3
clone size: -
V gene: TRBV2
CDR3 protein: ASRPGQWTSTDTQY

J gene: TRBJ1-1
clone size: -
V gene: TRBV12-3/TRBV12-4
CDR3 protein: ASSLEFRVSGSTEAF

J gene: TRBJ2-1
clone size: few
V gene: TRBV27
CDR3 protein: ASTQGTKPNEQF

J gene: TRBJ2-4
clone size: -
V gene: TRBV25-1
CDR3 protein: ASSVTRSAKNIQY